Listed here are 9 T cell receptor beta chains from one sample, sequenced in a study of cytomegalovirus exposure and HLA in healthy donors. Assay: immunoSEQ multiplex PCR; the TCRdb copy retains only in-frame clones and omits some. The data contain around 400,000 clones, roughly 90% of them singletons. Sequencing was performed on PBMCs. Every receptor here comes from a young woman in good health and CMV-seronegative.

CDR3 loop: CASSLNPLGGSGSYNEQFF. The CDR3 DNA reads TGTGCCAGCAGCTTAAACCCCCTGGGCGGGAGTGGCTCCTACAATGAGCAGTTCTTC. This chain joins TRBV7-3 and TRBJ2-1, with 7 bases fitting TRBD2. Per the germline V gene, CDR1 is SGHTA and CDR2 is FQGTGA. The junction had 12 bases not matched to a gene; V was cut back by 1 base and J by 0 bases. The CDR3 runs to 19 residues.

V gene TRBV15 combines with J gene TRBJ2-7, with D hard to call. This CDR3 is built from 14 residues. The germline gives CDR1 LNHNV, CDR2 YYDKDF (reference sequence). Trimming stripped 8 bases from V and 3 bases from J, with 17 bases between. CDR3 region: CATSDSNKRYEQYF. For the CDR3, the DNA is TGTGCCACCTCCGACTCGAATAAACGCTACGAGCAGTACTTC.

Of note for this clone: Additional DNA sequences in this sample encode the identical CDR3. CDR3 sequence: CASSYSGANTEAFF. CDR3 in DNA: TGTGCCAGCAGTTACTCAGGGGCGAACACTGAAGCTTTCTTT. The chain has TRBV6-5 and TRBJ1-1; D might be TRBD1 (5 bases). Trimming took off 0 bases at V and 1 base at J, with 6 bases between the two ends. Germline CDR1 and CDR2: MNHEY and SVGAGI. CDR3 length equals 14 residues.

The J gene is TRBJ2-1, the V gene TRBV19; no reliable D call. Germline V gene data show CDR1 as LNHDA and CDR2 as SQIVND (reference sequence). V was cut by 6 bases and J by 3 bases, with 15 bases left in between. The CDR3 is made up of 15 amino acids. CDR3 sequence reads: CASRSDKPYYNEQFF. DNA of the CDR3: TGTGCCAGTAGGTCCGACAAGCCTTACTACAATGAGCAGTTCTTC.

The rearrangement links TRBV6-1 to TRBJ1-5, with D unclear. Germline V gives CDR1 MNHNS, CDR2 SASEGT. V dropped 5 bases and J dropped 0 bases, with 11 bases sitting between them. The CDR3 extends over 15 amino acids. DNA of the CDR3: TGTGCCAGCAGTAATACAGAAGTTAGCAATCAGCCCCAGCATTTT. Its protein product is CASSNTEVSNQPQHF.

In this sample, this clone turned up once. The V and J genes are TRBV5-1 and TRBJ2-1, with 11 bases that match TRBD2. V lost 4 bases to trimming and J lost 4 bases; unmatched junction nucleotides: 7. CDR1 is SGHRS and CDR2 is YFSETQ in the germline V gene. The CDR3 is made up of 16 amino acids. This chain's CDR3 is CASSAQTSGAYNEQFF. The CDR3 region has the DNA TGCGCCAGCAGCGCGCAGACTAGCGGGGCTTACAATGAGCAGTTCTTC.

In DNA form, the CDR3 reads TGTGCCAGCAGCGCGGCTAGCGGGAATTACGAGCAGTACTTC. It yields the protein CASSAASGNYEQYF. The chain has TRBV9 and TRBJ2-7, with TRBD2 matching over 9 bases. The CDR3 covers 14 residues. The germline gives CDR1 SGDLS, CDR2 YYNGEE. The ends lost 3 bases at V and 4 bases at J; junction bases unmatched: 5.

The chain is built from TRBV28 and TRBJ2-7, with 7 bases that match TRBD1. The CDR3 sequence is 16 residues long. Trimming took 1 base from V and 5 from J; bases not matched to a gene: 11. Germline loops: CDR1 MDHEN, CDR2 SYDVKM. CDR3 in amino acids: CASSLFEFQGVHEQYF. The CDR3 coding sequence is TGTGCCAGCAGTTTATTCGAGTTCCAGGGGGTCCACGAGCAGTACTTC.

The rearrangement joins TRBV5-1 to TRBJ2-7; 8 nucleotides align to TRBD2. Germline assignment: CDR1 SGHRS and CDR2 YFSETQ. The CDR3 extends over 15 amino acids. J gave up 2 bases and V 4 bases, and 8 bases lay outside the gene matches. Here the CDR3 DNA reads TGCGCCAGCAGCGTGACGGGAGGGGCCACCTACGAGCAGTACTTC. Residues: CASSVTGGATYEQYF.